This T cell receptor (beta chain) originates from a study of metastatic and nonmetastatic thyroid tumors. Study context: For malignant and benign thyroid patients, tumor or nodule tissue and blood were the sources whose repertoires were compared.

CDR1 is MNHNS, CDR2 SASEGT, per germline. V shed 5 bases and J 6 bases; nucleotides not matched to a gene: 4. This CDR3 region has 14 residues. By sample share, this clone is medium-sized. In the authors' workflow: CDR3 differences across clinicopathological groups were used to build a distant-metastasis classifier for papillary thyroid cancer. TCRdb re-called clones from the PCR reads using MiXCR. These V and J calls rely on TCRdb rather than the paper's analysis. The table lists 20,000 or so clones, approximately 22% of them singletons. No patient had received any treatment before thyroid surgery. Source material: adjacent normal tissue. The TCR sequence derives from a female donor with papillary thyroid cancer or a benign thyroid nodule (not recorded which). Some clones in this sample may be carry-over from other donors' samples. The J gene is TRBJ1-4, the V gene TRBV6-1; 9 bases agree with TRBD1. As DNA, the CDR3 is TGTGCCAGCAGTAAACAGGGGGCCTATGAAAAACTGTTTTTT. Its protein is CASSKQGAYEKLFF.